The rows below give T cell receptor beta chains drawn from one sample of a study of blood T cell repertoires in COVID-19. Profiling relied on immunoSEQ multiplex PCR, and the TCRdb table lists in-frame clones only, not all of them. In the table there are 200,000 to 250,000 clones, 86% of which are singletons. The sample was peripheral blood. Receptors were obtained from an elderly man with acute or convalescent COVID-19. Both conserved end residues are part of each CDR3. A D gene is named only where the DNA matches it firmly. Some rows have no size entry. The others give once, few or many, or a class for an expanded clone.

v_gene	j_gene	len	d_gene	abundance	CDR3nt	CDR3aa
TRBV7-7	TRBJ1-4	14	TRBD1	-	TGTGCTAGCAGCCCTGACAGGGGTAATGAAAAACTGTTTTTT	CASSPDRGNEKLFF
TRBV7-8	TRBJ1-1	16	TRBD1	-	TGTGCCAGCAGCTTAGTTGGGGGGACAGCTCACACTGAAGCTTTCTTT	CASSLVGGTAHTEAFF
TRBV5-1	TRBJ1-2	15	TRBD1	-	TGCGCCAGCAGCCGGGGACAGGTTGGGAATTATGGCTACACCTTC	CASSRGQVGNYGYTF
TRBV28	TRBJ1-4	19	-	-	TGTGCCAGCAGTTTGGGCCGGGGAGGGGTAAGGAGATCAAGTGAAAAACTGTTTTTT	CASSLGRGGVRRSSEKLFF
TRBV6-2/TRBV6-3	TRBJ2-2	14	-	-	TGTGCCAGCAGTCGGGGGTCAGCCACCGGGGAGCTGTTTTTT	CASSRGSATGELFF
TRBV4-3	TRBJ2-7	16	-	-	TGCGCCAGCAGCCAAGATACCACCTTCACTGGCTACGAGCAGTACTTC	CASSQDTTFTGYEQYF
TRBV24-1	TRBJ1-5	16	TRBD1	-	TGTGCCACCAGTGAACCCGGACAGGGCAGCCACCAGCCCCAGCATTTT	CATSEPGQGSHQPQHF
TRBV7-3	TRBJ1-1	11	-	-	TGTGCCAGCAGCGCGGGCACTGAAGCTTTCTTT	CASSAGTEAFF
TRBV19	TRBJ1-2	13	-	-	TGTGCCAGTAGTTTTACAGGAGCAAATGGCTACACCTTC	CASSFTGANGYTF
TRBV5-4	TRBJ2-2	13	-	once	TGTGCCAGCAGCAAAGGGGCGGGGGGGGAGCTGTTTTTT	CASSKGAGGELFF
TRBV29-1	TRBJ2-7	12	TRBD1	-	TGCAGCGCCCGACAGGGGACGTACGAGCAGTACTTC	CSARQGTYEQYF
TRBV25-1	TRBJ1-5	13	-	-	TGTGCCAGCAGCAACACAGGGTTTCAGCCCCAGCATTTT	CASSNTGFQPQHF
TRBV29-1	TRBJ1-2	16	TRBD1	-	TGCAGCGTTGAAGCTCGAGGACAGGGGAAAAACTATGGCTACACCTTC	CSVEARGQGKNYGYTF
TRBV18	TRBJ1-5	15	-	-	TGTGCCAGCTCGCCAACCACCGGGGGAGGGCAGCCCCAGCATTTT	CASSPTTGGGQPQHF
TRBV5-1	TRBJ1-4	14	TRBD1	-	TGCGCCAGCAGCTCGGGACAGCTTAATGAAAAACTGTTTTTT	CASSSGQLNEKLFF
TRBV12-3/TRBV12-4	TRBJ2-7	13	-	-	TGTGCCAGCAGAAACGGGGGTTACGACGAGCAGTACTTC	CASRNGGYDEQYF
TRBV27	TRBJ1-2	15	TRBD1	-	TGTGCCAGCAGCCCCCGGGACAGCCCTAACTATGGCTACACCTTC	CASSPRDSPNYGYTF
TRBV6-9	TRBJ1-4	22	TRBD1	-	TGTGCCAGCAGTTCCCGTAGGGACAGTTCGGGAAAAGAGTTTGCAACTAATGAAAAACTGTTTTTT	CASSSRRDSSGKEFATNEKLFF
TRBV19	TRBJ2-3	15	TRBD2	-	TGTGCCAGTACTCCGACTAGCGGCATCACAGATACGCAGTATTTT	CASTPTSGITDTQYF
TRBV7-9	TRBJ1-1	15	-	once	TGTGCCAGCAGCTTACAGGGTCCTAGGAACACTGAAGCTTTCTTT	CASSLQGPRNTEAFF
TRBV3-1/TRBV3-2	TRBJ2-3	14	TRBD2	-	TGTGCCAGCAGCCATACAGCGGGGGGGGATACGCAGTATTTT	CASSHTAGGDTQYF
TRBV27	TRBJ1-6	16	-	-	TGTGCCAGCAGTCCTTCGAACAGGGTTTTTAATTCACCCCTCCACTTT	CASSPSNRVFNSPLHF
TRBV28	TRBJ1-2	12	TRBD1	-	TGTGCCAGCAGACAGGGGGCGAGCGGCTACACCTTC	CASRQGASGYTF
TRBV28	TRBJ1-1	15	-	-	TGTGCCAGCAGTAGGGCAGGGGCCATCAACACTGAAGCTTTCTTT	CASSRAGAINTEAFF
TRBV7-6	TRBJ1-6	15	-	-	TGTGCCAGCAGCCTGGACCGGAGGAATAATTCACCCCTCCACTTT	CASSLDRRNNSPLHF
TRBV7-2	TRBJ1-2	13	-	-	TGTGCCAGCAGCTTAGATGCAGGCTATGGCTACACCTTC	CASSLDAGYGYTF
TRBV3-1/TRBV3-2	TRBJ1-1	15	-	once	TGTGCCAGCAGCCAATGGGCGGAGCGGGGCACTGAAGCTTTCTTT	CASSQWAERGTEAFF